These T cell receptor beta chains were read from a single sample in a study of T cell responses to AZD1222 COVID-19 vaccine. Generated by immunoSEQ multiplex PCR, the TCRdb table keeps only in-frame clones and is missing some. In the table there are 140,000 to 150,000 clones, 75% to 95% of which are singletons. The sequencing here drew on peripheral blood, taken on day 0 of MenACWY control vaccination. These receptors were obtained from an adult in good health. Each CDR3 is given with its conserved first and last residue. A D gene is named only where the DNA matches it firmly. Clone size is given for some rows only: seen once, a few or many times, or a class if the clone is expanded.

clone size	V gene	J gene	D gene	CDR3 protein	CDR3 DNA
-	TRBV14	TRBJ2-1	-	CASSPTGSVHEQFF	TGTGCCAGCAGCCCGACAGGCTCGGTCCATGAGCAGTTCTTC
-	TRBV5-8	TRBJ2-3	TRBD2	CASSAGTSGRTDTQYF	TGTGCCAGCAGCGCGGGGACTAGCGGGAGAACAGATACGCAGTATTTT
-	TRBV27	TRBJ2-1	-	CASSFPTHSRSGNEQFF	TGTGCCAGCAGTTTCCCAACTCATTCTAGATCCGGCAATGAGCAGTTCTTC
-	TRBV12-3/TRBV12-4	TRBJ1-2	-	CASERTVNYGYTF	TGTGCCAGCGAAAGGACAGTTAACTATGGCTACACCTTC
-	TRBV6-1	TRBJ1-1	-	CASSEGYTEAFF	TGTGCCAGCAGTGAAGGTTACACTGAAGCTTTCTTT
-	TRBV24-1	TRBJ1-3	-	CATSDFRNTIYF	TGTGCCACCAGTGATTTTCGAAACACCATATATTTT
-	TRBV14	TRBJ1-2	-	CASSQGAGRYGYTF	TGTGCCAGCAGCCAAGGCGCCGGCCGCTATGGCTACACCTTC
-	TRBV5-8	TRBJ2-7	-	CASSRAGQPYEQYF	TGTGCCAGCAGCCGTGCTGGACAGCCCTACGAGCAGTACTTC
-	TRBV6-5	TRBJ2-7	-	CASSPGTSVHEQYF	TGTGCCAGCAGTCCGGGGACCTCGGTCCACGAGCAGTACTTC
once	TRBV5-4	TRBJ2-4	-	CASSLGDGFKNIQYF	TGTGCCAGCAGCTTGGGGGATGGGTTCAAAAACATTCAGTACTTC
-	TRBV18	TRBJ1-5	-	CASSLSQGNSNQPQHF	TGTGCCAGCTCACTTTCACAGGGAAATAGCAATCAGCCCCAGCATTTT
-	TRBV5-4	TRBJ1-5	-	CASSPDTSNQPQHF	TGTGCCAGCAGCCCGGACACAAGCAATCAGCCCCAGCATTTT
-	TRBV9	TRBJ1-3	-	CASSGRGGSDTIYF	TGTGCCAGCAGCGGAAGAGGGGGGTCGGACACCATATATTTT
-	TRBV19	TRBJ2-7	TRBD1	CASSIPGQGRNEQYF	TGTGCCAGTAGTATACCGGGACAGGGGCGAAACGAGCAGTACTTC
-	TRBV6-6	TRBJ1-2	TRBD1	CASSTTGTGIHTF	TGTGCCAGCAGTACAACCGGGACAGGGATTCACACCTTC
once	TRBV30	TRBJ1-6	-	CAWSFETPNSPLHF	TGTGCCTGGAGTTTTGAGACCCCAAATTCACCCCTCCACTTT
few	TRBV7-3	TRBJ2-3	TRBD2	CASSTSGSTDTQYF	TGTGCCAGCAGTACTAGCGGGAGTACAGATACGCAGTATTTT
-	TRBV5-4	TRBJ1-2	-	CASSLGERFNYGYTF	TGTGCCAGCAGCTTGGGGGAACGGTTTAACTATGGCTACACCTTC
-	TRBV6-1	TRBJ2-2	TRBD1	CASSVTGPGPTGELFF	TGTGCCAGCAGTGTGACAGGGCCTGGGCCCACCGGGGAGCTGTTTTTT
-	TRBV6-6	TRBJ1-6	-	CASSSNRDNSPLHF	TGTGCCAGCAGTTCAAACCGGGATAATTCACCCCTCCACTTT
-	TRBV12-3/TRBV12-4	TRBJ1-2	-	CASSFTDNYGYTF	TGTGCCAGCAGTTTTACGGATAACTATGGCTACACCTTC
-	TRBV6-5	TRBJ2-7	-	CASTLRQFKDEQYF	TGTGCCAGCACCTTAAGGCAGTTCAAGGACGAGCAGTACTTC
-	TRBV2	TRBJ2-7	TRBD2	CASSGGTSGRTYEQYF	TGTGCCAGCAGTGGGGGGACTAGCGGGAGGACATACGAGCAGTACTTC
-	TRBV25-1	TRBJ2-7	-	CASTKGTGSYEQYF	TGTGCCAGCACTAAAGGTACAGGGAGCTACGAGCAGTACTTC
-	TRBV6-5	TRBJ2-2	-	CASLKGRDTGELFF	TGTGCCAGCTTAAAAGGCCGTGACACCGGGGAGCTGTTTTTT
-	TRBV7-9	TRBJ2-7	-	CASSLVSYEQYF	TGTGCCAGCAGCTTAGTATCCTACGAGCAGTACTTC
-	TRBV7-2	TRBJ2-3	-	CASSLGGGGTDTQYF	TGTGCCAGCAGCTTAGGAGGGGGAGGCACAGATACGCAGTATTTT
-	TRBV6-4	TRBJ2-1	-	CATSNGTSISDEQFF	TGTGCCACGTCAAACGGGACTTCCATTTCTGATGAGCAGTTCTTC
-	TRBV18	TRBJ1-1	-	CASSRGYTEAFF	TGTGCCAGCTCACGGGGGTACACTGAAGCTTTCTTT
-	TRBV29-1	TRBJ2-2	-	CSVEVSGVTGELFF	TGCAGCGTTGAAGTATCAGGGGTGACCGGGGAGCTGTTTTTT
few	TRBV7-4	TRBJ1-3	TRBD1	CASSLRTGGTTLAGNTIYF	TGTGCCAGCAGCTTGAGGACAGGAGGAACTACTCTTGCTGGAAACACCATATATTTT
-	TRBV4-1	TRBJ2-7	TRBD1	CASSQGTGGGSYEQYF	TGCGCCAGCAGCCAAGGGACAGGTGGGGGCTCCTACGAGCAGTACTTC
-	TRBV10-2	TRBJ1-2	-	CASSEPIRDNYGYTF	TGCGCCAGCAGTGAGCCCATACGGGACAACTATGGCTACACCTTC
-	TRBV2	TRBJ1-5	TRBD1	CASSGTGGRQPQHF	TGTGCCAGCAGCGGGACAGGTGGTAGGCAGCCCCAGCATTTT
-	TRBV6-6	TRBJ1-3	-	CASSTPSSGNTIYF	TGTGCCAGCAGTACACCGAGCTCTGGAAACACCATATATTTT
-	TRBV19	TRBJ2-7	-	CASSEQSSYEQYF	TGTGCCAGTAGTGAGCAAAGCTCCTACGAGCAGTACTTC
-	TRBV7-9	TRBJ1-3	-	CASSLGVTDGNTIYF	TGTGCCAGCAGCTTAGGAGTTACCGATGGAAACACCATATATTTT
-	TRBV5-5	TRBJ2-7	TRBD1	CASSYNPSGTGNEQYF	TGTGCCAGCAGCTACAACCCTTCCGGGACAGGGAACGAGCAGTACTTC
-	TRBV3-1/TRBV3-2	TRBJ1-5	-	CASSQAGSGNQPQHF	TGTGCCAGCAGCCAAGCAGGGTCGGGCAATCAGCCCCAGCATTTT
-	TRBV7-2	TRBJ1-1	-	CASSFGYLNTEAFF	TGTGCCAGCAGCTTCGGATATTTGAACACTGAAGCTTTCTTT
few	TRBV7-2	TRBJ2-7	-	CASSLVGEVGEQYF	TGTGCCAGCAGCTTAGTTGGGGAGGTGGGCGAGCAGTACTTC
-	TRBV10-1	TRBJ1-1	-	CASSAGTATEAFF	TGCGCCAGCAGCGCGGGGACGGCCACTGAAGCTTTCTTT
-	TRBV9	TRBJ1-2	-	CASSVGDGDGYTF	TGTGCCAGCAGCGTAGGAGACGGGGATGGCTACACCTTC
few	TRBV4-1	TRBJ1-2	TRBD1	CASSLQGANGYTF	TGCGCCAGCAGCCTACAGGGGGCTAATGGCTACACCTTC
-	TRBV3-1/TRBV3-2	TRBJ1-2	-	CASSQRGGRPRGGYTF	TGTGCCAGCAGCCAACGCGGGGGCCGCCCCCGAGGTGGCTACACCTTC
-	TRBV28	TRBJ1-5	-	CASSLSRRGTRNQPQHF	TGTGCCAGCAGTTTATCACGTCGGGGGACCCGCAATCAGCCCCAGCATTTT